This TCR beta chain was identified in a study of T cells in Graves' hyperthyroidism and ophthalmopathy. Study outcomes and limitations: Ophthalmopathy was predicted by the model a median of 6.5 months ahead of onset.

The CDR3 has 13 residues. From germline, CDR1 is SNHLY and CDR2 FYNNEI. V lost 6 bases and J lost 3, with 8 bases in between. There were TCR beta CDR3 regions amplified from RNA transcripts. HTBI primers were employed in a first-round RT-PCR of the TCR CDR3. Each CDR3 protein gets one entry after TCRdb re-called the multiplex PCR reads with MiXCR. In the table there are fewer than 650,000 distinct CDR3 sequences, approximately 15% of which are singletons. Uncontrolled infections, other autoimmune diseases, pregnancy or lactation led to exclusion of patients. The sample holds many counts of this clonotype. Antigen specificity is unknown.

Sample: blood. This chain uses TRBV2 with TRBJ2-2; unclear D gene. The receptor comes from a woman younger than 30 with Graves' ophthalmopathy. Here the CDR3 reads CASSYRYTGELFF. The CDR3 nucleotides read TGTGCCAGCAGCTACCGTTACACCGGGGAGCTGTTTTTT.